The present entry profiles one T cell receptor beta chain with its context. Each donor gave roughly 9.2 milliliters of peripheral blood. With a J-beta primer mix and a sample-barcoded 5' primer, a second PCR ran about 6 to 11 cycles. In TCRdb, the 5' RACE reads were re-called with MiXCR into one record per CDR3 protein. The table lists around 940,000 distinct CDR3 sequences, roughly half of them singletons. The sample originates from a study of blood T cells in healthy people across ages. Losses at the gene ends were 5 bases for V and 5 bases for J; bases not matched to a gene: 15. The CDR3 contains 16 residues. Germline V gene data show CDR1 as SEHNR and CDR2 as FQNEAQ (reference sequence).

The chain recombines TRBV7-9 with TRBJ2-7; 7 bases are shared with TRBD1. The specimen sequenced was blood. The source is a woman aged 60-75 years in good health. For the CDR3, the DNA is TGTGCCAGCAGCCCGAAAGTGGGACAGAGGGACCACGAGCAGTACTTC. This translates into CASSPKVGQRDHEQYF.